This entry lists 8 T cell receptor beta chains sequenced from one sample in a study of cytomegalovirus exposure and HLA in healthy donors. PCR used 60 Vbeta primers and 13 Jbeta primers. TCRdb's table, derived via immunoSEQ multiplex PCR, lists solely in-frame clones and lacks some. The sample has roughly 190,000 clones, roughly 73% seen once. Sequenced material: PBMCs. These receptors originate from a young woman in good health and CMV-seropositive.

The rearrangement links TRBV5-1 to TRBJ2-7; 9 nucleotides line up with TRBD2. Germline V gene data show CDR1 as SGHRS and CDR2 as YFSETQ. The CDR3 has 14 residues. V was pared by 4 bases and J by 6 bases, with 8 bases of the junction left unmatched. CDR3 DNA sequence: TGCGCCAGCAGCCCGGGACTAGCTATAGGCGAGCAGTACTTC. It specifies CASSPGLAIGEQYF.

This chain uses TRBV7-9 with TRBJ1-1; the D is unclear. The CDR3 contains 12 residues. V was shortened by 4 bases and J by 6 bases, with 9 bases between the two germline ends. Germline-derived CDR1 and CDR2 are SEHNR and FQNEAQ (reference sequence). This CDR3 reads CASSSHWSEAFF. CDR3 in DNA: TGTGCCAGCAGCTCTCACTGGTCTGAAGCTTTCTTT. Supplemented by reference TRBV7-9 and TRBJ1-1, the full variable domain reads DTGVSQNPRHKITKRGQNVTFRCDPISEHNRLYWYRQTLGQGPEFLTYFQNEAQLEKSRLLSDRFSAERPKGSFSTLEIQRTEQGDSAMYLCASSSHWSEAFFGQGTRLTVV.

The chain uses TRBV7-9 and TRBJ1-5; 10 positions agree with TRBD1. The CDR3 runs to 15 residues. After removal of 1 base from V and 4 bases from J, the junction contained 1 base not matched to a gene. The germline gives CDR1 SEHNR, CDR2 FQNEAQ (reference sequence). The DNA of the CDR3 is TGTGCCAGCAGCTTAGGGACAGGGGGAAATCAGCCCCAGCATTTT. Translation: CASSLGTGGNQPQHF.

The chain recombines TRBV28 with TRBJ2-2; possibly TRBD1 for D (6 bases). Germline values: CDR1 MDHEN, CDR2 SYDVKM. V was cut by 5 bases and J by 1 base, with 8 bases left in between. The CDR3 is 14 amino acids. This chain's CDR3 is CASSTTGNTGELFF. The CDR3 DNA is TGTGCCAGCAGTACGACAGGGAACACCGGGGAGCTGTTTTTT.

A word on this clone: The same CDR3 can be traced to other DNA sequences in this sample. V gene TRBV18 combines with J gene TRBJ1-2, with 12 bases that match TRBD1. The germline CDR1 and CDR2 sequences are KGHSH and LQKENI. The CDR3 extends over 14 amino acids. V lost 3 bases, J lost 8 bases, and 4 bases stayed unmatched. The CDR3 DNA sequence: TGTGCCAGCTCACCGGGACAGGGGGCCGAAGGCTACACCTTC. Translated: CASSPGQGAEGYTF. The full variable domain, in which reference TRBV18 and TRBJ1-2 provide the parts outside the CDR3, is NAGVMQNPRHLVRRRGQEARLRCSPMKGHSHVYWYRQLPEEGLKFMVYLQKENIIDESGMPKERFSAEFPKEGPSILRIQQVVRGDSAAYFCASSPGQGAEGYTFGSGTRLTVV.

The chain couples TRBV27 to TRBJ1-1; perhaps TRBD1 as D (5 bases). The V end was cut by 0 bases, the J end by 12 bases, with 20 bases between. Per the germline V gene, CDR1 is MNHEY and CDR2 is SMNVEV (reference sequence). There are 15 residues in the CDR3. Here the CDR3 DNA reads TGTGCCAGCAGTTTATCGTCCCGTCAGGGTGGTAAGTCTTTCTTT. Amino acids: CASSLSSRQGGKSFF.

The chain is built from TRBV30 and TRBJ1-1; TRBD1 agrees at 8 bases. The germline V gene encodes CDR1 GTSNPN and CDR2 SVGIG (reference sequence). V lost 3 bases, J lost 10 bases, and 10 bases stayed unmatched. The CDR3 runs 13 residues. CDR3 loop: CAWRAGQGGAAFF. The CDR3 DNA is TGTGCCTGGAGGGCAGGACAGGGAGGTGCAGCTTTCTTT. Drawing the rest from reference TRBV30 and TRBJ1-1, the complete variable domain is SQTIHQWPATLVQPVGSPLSLECTVEGTSNPNLYWYRQAAGRGLQLLFYSVGIGQISSEVPQNLSASRPQDRQFILSSKKLLLSDSGFYLCAWRAGQGGAAFFGQGTRLTVV.

The V and J genes are TRBV28 and TRBJ2-1, with TRBD2 identical over 9 bases. With 3 bases clipped from V and 6 bases from J, the junction kept 6 bases outside the gene matches. In germline, CDR1 is MDHEN, CDR2 SYDVKM. This CDR3 is 15 amino acids long. CDR3 nucleotide sequence: TGTGCCAGCAGTTTCGGGACTAGCCCGATCAATGAGCAGTTCTTC. Its protein product is CASSFGTSPINEQFF.